This TCR beta chain stems from a study of shared clonotypes between healthy human individuals. Overall study: Donors consisted of two women and a few men between 18 and 49. Every donor yielded three CD4 naive, three CD4 memory, two CD8 naive and one CD8 memory plate.

General observations from the study: The sharing of 4% to 5.5% of naive CD4 clonotypes was seen across a few donors.

The test was conducted at deep level. Here immunoSEQ multiplex PCR was the method, and the copy in TCRdb shows in-frame clones only, minus some. The sample yields around 2.5 million clones, over 85% seen once. As regards this clone: The target antigen is unknown. Other DNA sequences within the sample encode an identical CDR3.

The J segment lost 7 bases and the V segment lost 6 bases, leaving 10 bases of the junction unmatched. Germline V gene sequence: CDR1 SGHTA, CDR2 FQGNSA. This CDR3 is 15 amino acids long. V is TRBV7-2 and J is TRBJ1-5; 9 positions match TRBD1. The TCR comes from a man aged 18 to 35 in good health. Some clones in this sample may be carry-over from other donors' samples. The sample taken for sequencing was naive CD4+ T cells from PBMCs. Indicated subset: CD45RA+ positively selected. The CDR3 reads CASSYTGGAGQPQHF. The CDR3 nucleotides read TGTGCCAGCAGTTATACAGGGGGCGCAGGGCAGCCCCAGCATTTT.